This T cell receptor beta chain was documented in a study of metastatic and nonmetastatic thyroid tumors. Study-level background: The comparison covered peripheral blood and tumor or nodule tissue in malignant and benign thyroid patients. Study-level findings and limits: Reports indicated that malignant thyroid tumors showed significantly higher TCR beta diversity than benign nodules did, in blood and tumor.

The authors' processing: Clinicopathological groups differed in CDR3, with these differences serving to build a distant-metastasis classifier for papillary thyroid cancer. With MiXCR, TCRdb called clones anew from the PCR reads. TCRdb, rather than the study authors, made the V and J calls. The sample carries about 15,000 clones, less than 35% recorded once. No treatment had been given to any patient before thyroid surgery. To note about this clone: Antigen: not known.

Source material: tumor tissue. This TCR came from a female donor with papillary thyroid cancer or a benign thyroid nodule (not recorded which). Some clones in this sample may be carry-over from other donors' samples.

In nucleotides, the CDR3 is TGTGCCAGCACCTGGAGGGGGCCGACAGATACGCAGTATTTT. Translation gives CASTWRGPTDTQYF. The chain combines TRBV7-8 with TRBJ2-3, with D maybe TRBD1 (7 bases). CDR1 and CDR2 (germline): SGHVS, FQNEAQ. V was pared by 7 bases and J by 3 bases, with 14 bases between. The CDR3 is 14 residues long. Looking up the rest from reference TRBV7-8 and TRBJ2-3 gives the full variable domain: GAGVSQSPRYKVAKRGQDVALRCDPISGHVSLFWYQQALGQGPEFLTYFQNEAQLDKSGLPSDRFFAERPEGSVSTLKIQRTQQEDSAVYLCASTWRGPTDTQYFGPGTRLTVL.